Listed below are T cell receptor beta chains from one sample, sequenced in a study of blood T cell repertoires in COVID-19. Profiling relied on immunoSEQ multiplex PCR, and the TCRdb table lists in-frame clones only, not all of them. The sample carries around 300,000 clones, around 88% recorded once. What was sequenced was PBMCs or T cells enriched from blood (not recorded which). The receptors stem from a woman in her thirties or forties who had recovered from COVID-19. Both conserved end residues are part of each CDR3. Each record gives: J gene, CDR3 length, D gene, V gene, clone size, CDR3 protein, CDR3 DNA. A D gene is named only where the DNA matches it firmly. Part of the rows lack a size; the others show once, few, many or a class for expanded clones.

J: TRBJ2-6
length: 16
D: .
V: TRBV6-1
size: .
CDR3: CASSDQYRSGANVLTF
DNA: TGTGCCAGCAGTGACCAGTACAGGTCTGGGGCCAACGTCCTGACTTTC

J: TRBJ1-3
length: 12
D: .
V: TRBV10-3
size: .
CDR3: CAIVSSGNTIYF
DNA: TGTGCCATCGTGAGCTCTGGAAACACCATATATTTT

J: TRBJ2-5
length: 13
D: .
V: TRBV28
size: .
CDR3: CASTSGGFWTQYF
DNA: TGTGCCAGCACCTCGGGCGGGTTTTGGACCCAGTACTTC

J: TRBJ2-7
length: 17
D: TRBD2
V: TRBV5-1
size: .
CDR3: CASSLGGLAGGGDEQYF
DNA: TGCGCCAGCAGCTTGGGAGGCCTAGCGGGAGGTGGCGACGAGCAGTACTTC

J: TRBJ1-2
length: 13
D: .
V: TRBV5-1
size: .
CDR3: CASSILGVTGYTF
DNA: TGCGCCAGCAGCATCCTGGGAGTAACGGGCTACACCTTC

J: TRBJ2-3
length: 16
D: TRBD2
V: TRBV7-2
size: .
CDR3: CASSLVASGSTDTQYF
DNA: TGTGCCAGCAGCTTAGTGGCTAGCGGGAGTACAGATACGCAGTATTTT

J: TRBJ2-1
length: 20
D: TRBD2
V: TRBV30
size: .
CDR3: CAWSTLGTSGRAIIYNEQFF
DNA: TGTGCCTGGAGCACTCTCGGGACTAGCGGGAGGGCGATCATATACAATGAGCAGTTCTTC

J: TRBJ1-4
length: 16
D: .
V: TRBV7-9
size: .
CDR3: CASTLLGAGTNEKLFF
DNA: TGTGCCAGCACCTTACTGGGTGCGGGAACTAATGAAAAACTGTTTTTT

J: TRBJ2-2
length: 15
D: .
V: TRBV18
size: .
CDR3: CASSPPVPNTGELFF
DNA: TGTGCCAGCTCACCGCCGGTCCCGAACACCGGGGAGCTGTTTTTT

J: TRBJ2-3
length: 19
D: TRBD2
V: TRBV7-2
size: once
CDR3: CASSFPARGGDANSDTQYF
DNA: TGTGCCAGCAGTTTCCCCGCCCGGGGAGGGGATGCAAACTCAGATACGCAGTATTTT

J: TRBJ2-7
length: 14
D: .
V: TRBV5-4
size: .
CDR3: CASSLPTGSRQQYF
DNA: TGTGCCAGCAGCCTCCCGACAGGTTCCAGGCAGCAGTACTTC

J: TRBJ1-4
length: 15
D: .
V: TRBV23-1
size: few
CDR3: CASSHLRDAGEKLFF
DNA: TGCGCCAGCAGTCACCTAAGGGATGCAGGGGAAAAACTGTTTTTT

J: TRBJ2-3
length: 17
D: .
V: TRBV7-8
size: .
CDR3: CASSLVLSGVGTDTQYF
DNA: TGTGCCAGCAGCTTAGTTCTGTCGGGAGTAGGAACAGATACGCAGTATTTT

J: TRBJ2-7
length: 16
D: TRBD2
V: TRBV13
size: .
CDR3: CASSNYGTSGSYEQYF
DNA: TGTGCCAGCAGCAATTACGGGACTAGCGGTTCCTACGAGCAGTACTTC

J: TRBJ2-2
length: 16
D: TRBD2
V: TRBV28
size: .
CDR3: CASSNQAGVVNGELFF
DNA: TGTGCCAGCAGTAACCAAGCGGGAGTGGTTAACGGGGAGCTGTTTTTT

J: TRBJ2-7
length: 13
D: TRBD1
V: TRBV28
size: .
CDR3: CASRGQGVYEQYF
DNA: TGTGCCAGCAGGGGACAGGGGGTCTACGAGCAGTACTTC

J: TRBJ1-5
length: 15
D: TRBD1
V: TRBV7-2
size: .
CDR3: CASSLGSQGGQPQHF
DNA: TGTGCCAGCAGCTTAGGATCCCAGGGGGGTCAGCCCCAGCATTTT

J: TRBJ2-7
length: 15
D: .
V: TRBV5-1
size: .
CDR3: CASSLAAGGSYEQYF
DNA: TGCGCCAGCAGCTTGGCCGCTGGGGGCTCTTACGAGCAGTACTTC

J: TRBJ1-5
length: 19
D: TRBD1
V: TRBV28
size: .
CDR3: CASSLRQGAIHYSNQPQHF
DNA: TGTGCCAGCAGTCTCCGCCAGGGGGCGATACATTATAGCAATCAGCCCCAGCATTTT

J: TRBJ2-7
length: 14
D: .
V: TRBV19
size: .
CDR3: CASSITGARYEQYF
DNA: TGTGCCAGTAGTATAACGGGAGCCCGCTACGAGCAGTACTTC

J: TRBJ2-5
length: 13
D: TRBD1
V: TRBV2
size: .
CDR3: CASRRQGGETQYF
DNA: TGTGCCAGCCGCCGACAGGGGGGGGAGACCCAGTACTTC

J: TRBJ2-1
length: 14
D: .
V: TRBV30
size: .
CDR3: CAWSPPRQYNEQFF
DNA: TGTGCCTGGAGTCCACCGAGACAGTACAATGAGCAGTTCTTC

J: TRBJ1-3
length: 15
D: .
V: TRBV28
size: once
CDR3: CASSPMGEDRNTIYF
DNA: TGTGCCAGCAGTCCCATGGGAGAAGACCGAAACACCATATATTTT

J: TRBJ1-1
length: 15
D: .
V: TRBV28
size: .
CDR3: CASSFGGTGNTEAFF
DNA: TGTGCCAGCAGTTTCGGGGGAACGGGGAACACTGAAGCTTTCTTT

J: TRBJ1-1
length: 16
D: TRBD1
V: TRBV30
size: .
CDR3: CAFSPRTGRRGTEAFF
DNA: TGTGCCTTCTCTCCGCGGACAGGGCGGCGGGGTACTGAAGCTTTCTTT

J: TRBJ2-3
length: 16
D: TRBD2
V: TRBV4-3
size: .
CDR3: CASSLEGAGGTDTQYF
DNA: TGCGCCAGCAGCCTTGAAGGGGCGGGAGGGACAGATACGCAGTATTTT

J: TRBJ2-3
length: 15
D: TRBD2
V: TRBV28
size: .
CDR3: CASSLAGTSTDTQYF
DNA: TGTGCCAGCAGTCTAGCGGGAACTAGCACAGATACGCAGTATTTT

J: TRBJ2-5
length: 15
D: .
V: TRBV6-5
size: .
CDR3: CASSYSRAPQETQYF
DNA: TGTGCCAGCAGTTACTCGCGGGCACCCCAAGAGACCCAGTACTTC

J: TRBJ1-1
length: 15
D: .
V: TRBV28
size: .
CDR3: CASSSPGHMNTEAFF
DNA: TGTGCCAGCAGTTCCCCGGGACACATGAACACTGAAGCTTTCTTT

J: TRBJ2-7
length: 16
D: TRBD2
V: TRBV28
size: .
CDR3: CATRTPRTSGRTEQYF
DNA: TGTGCCACCCGGACCCCCCGGACTAGCGGGAGGACCGAGCAGTACTTC

J: TRBJ2-7
length: 17
D: TRBD2
V: TRBV7-2
size: .
CDR3: CASSAESGLAGAYEQYF
DNA: TGTGCCAGCAGCGCCGAATCGGGACTAGCGGGAGCCTACGAGCAGTACTTC

J: TRBJ2-1
length: 16
D: TRBD2
V: TRBV28
size: .
CDR3: CASSPLTSGRGNEQFF
DNA: TGTGCCAGCAGCCCGTTGACTAGCGGGAGAGGTAATGAGCAGTTCTTC

J: TRBJ1-5
length: 14
D: TRBD1
V: TRBV7-9
size: .
CDR3: CASSPRDRGQPQHF
DNA: TGTGCCAGCAGCCCCCGGGACAGGGGGCAGCCCCAGCATTTT

J: TRBJ1-2
length: 12
D: TRBD1
V: TRBV10-1
size: few
CDR3: CASIRTGSGYTF
DNA: TGCGCCAGCATTCGGACAGGGTCTGGCTACACCTTC

J: TRBJ2-7
length: 13
D: TRBD1
V: TRBV3-1/TRBV3-2
size: .
CDR3: CASSLRQGYEQYF
DNA: TGTGCCAGCAGCCTACGACAGGGCTACGAGCAGTACTTC

J: TRBJ1-5
length: 16
D: .
V: TRBV5-8
size: .
CDR3: CASSLGAGNSNQPQHF
DNA: TGTGCCAGCAGCTTGGGGGCGGGTAATAGCAATCAGCCCCAGCATTTT

J: TRBJ1-1
length: 17
D: .
V: TRBV15
size: .
CDR3: CATSRDIFRGGNTEAFF
DNA: TGTGCCACCAGCAGAGATATCTTTAGGGGAGGGAACACTGAAGCTTTCTTT

J: TRBJ2-5
length: 14
D: TRBD2
V: TRBV3-1/TRBV3-2
size: .
CDR3: CASREREGRETQYF
DNA: TGTGCCAGCAGGGAGCGGGAGGGCCGGGAGACCCAGTACTTC

J: TRBJ2-2
length: 13
D: .
V: TRBV2
size: .
CDR3: CASSVGGTGELFF
DNA: TGTGCCAGCAGTGTAGGGGGCACCGGGGAGCTGTTTTTT

J: TRBJ1-1
length: 15
D: .
V: TRBV7-2
size: .
CDR3: CASSLVPLSGTEAFF
DNA: TGTGCCAGCAGCTTAGTTCCCCTGAGTGGCACTGAAGCTTTCTTT

J: TRBJ2-7
length: 14
D: .
V: TRBV6-5
size: .
CDR3: CASGPGSSSYEQYF
DNA: TGTGCCAGCGGCCCCGGGAGTAGCTCCTACGAGCAGTACTTC

J: TRBJ2-2
length: 16
D: TRBD2
V: TRBV3-1/TRBV3-2
size: .
CDR3: CASSQAGAGGAGELFF
DNA: TGTGCCAGCAGCCAAGCAGGGGCGGGAGGGGCCGGGGAGCTGTTTTTT

J: TRBJ1-1
length: 15
D: .
V: TRBV5-4
size: .
CDR3: CASSLGTAQNTEAFF
DNA: TGTGCCAGCAGCTTGGGGACAGCCCAGAACACTGAAGCTTTCTTT

J: TRBJ1-1
length: 17
D: TRBD1
V: TRBV27
size: once
CDR3: CASSFWGQGAMNTEAFF
DNA: TGTGCCAGCAGTTTTTGGGGACAGGGGGCTATGAACACTGAAGCTTTCTTT

J: TRBJ2-6
length: 17
D: .
V: TRBV5-6
size: .
CDR3: CASSVGHQWTGANVLTF
DNA: TGTGCCAGCAGCGTGGGACACCAATGGACTGGGGCCAACGTCCTGACTTTC

J: TRBJ1-1
length: 14
D: .
V: TRBV7-2
size: .
CDR3: CASSLGPEGTEAFF
DNA: TGTGCCAGCAGCTTAGGGCCAGAGGGCACTGAAGCTTTCTTT

J: TRBJ1-1
length: 17
D: TRBD1
V: TRBV5-4
size: .
CDR3: CASSLGQGPSGNTEAFF
DNA: TGTGCCAGCAGCTTAGGACAGGGCCCTTCGGGGAACACTGAAGCTTTCTTT

J: TRBJ2-3
length: 16
D: TRBD2
V: TRBV2
size: .
CDR3: CASSHGGTSRTDTQYF
DNA: TGTGCCAGCAGTCACGGCGGGACTAGTCGCACAGATACGCAGTATTTT

J: TRBJ2-7
length: 13
D: TRBD1
V: TRBV29-1
size: .
CDR3: CSVARDRGPEQYF
DNA: TGCAGCGTCGCCCGGGACAGGGGGCCCGAGCAGTACTTC

J: TRBJ2-7
length: 14
D: TRBD1
V: TRBV5-1
size: .
CDR3: CASSVGTGEYEQYF
DNA: TGCGCCAGCAGCGTGGGGACAGGAGAATACGAGCAGTACTTC

J: TRBJ2-1
length: 15
D: .
V: TRBV28
size: .
CDR3: CASPSVVGEVNEQFF
DNA: TGTGCCAGCCCATCGGTTGTGGGAGAGGTTAATGAGCAGTTCTTC